The T cell receptor (beta chain) described here comes from a study of shared clonotypes between healthy human individuals. Study results and limitations: How much donors shared clonotypes was expected to be affected by sequencing depth. Of the naive CD4 clonotypes, approximately 5% were shared across a few donors.

In regard to this clone: Its antigen remains unidentified.

Sequencing was performed with immunoSEQ multiplex PCR; in TCRdb, only in-frame clones are kept and a portion is missing. The repertoire holds over a million clones, with around 98.5% as singletons. The study drew its donors from healthy HIV-negative adults without recent acute infections or vaccinations. Naive CD4+ cells were CD45RA-selected; the remaining cells were memory. Sequencing was performed on naive CD4+ T cells sorted from blood. The sample's subset: CD45RA+ positively selected. The receptor was isolated from a man in his thirties or forties in good health.

The CDR3 DNA reads as TGTGCCAGCAGTTTATCGACGGTGAACACTGAAGCTTTCTTT. As protein: CASSLSTVNTEAFF. V usage is TRBV27 and J usage is TRBJ1-1; D gene unclear. Trimming took off 0 bases at V and 0 bases at J, with 5 bases between the two ends. This CDR3 is 14 amino acids long. Germline V CDR1 and CDR2: MNHEY, SMNVEV (reference sequence).